This T cell receptor beta chain was obtained from a study of T cell clones after liver transplantation (dated by TCRdb to about 2019). Study-level background: ITN030ST, the source of the samples, was a randomized trial that attempted immunosuppression withdrawal within 2 years of liver transplantation. Donor-reactive T cell clones were identified by TCRbeta sequencing following a pre-transplant mixed lymphocyte reaction and were subsequently tracked in post-transplant blood. Third party-reactive TCRbeta sequences were also identified from pre-transplant MLRs to serve as an antigen-independent comparator for donor-reactive sequences. Three of the eight recipients were HCV-positive; the others were transplanted for non-autoimmune, non-viral indications. Until randomization at 12-24 months post-transplant, subjects were given standard immunosuppression, with no induction therapy. Tolerance was defined as complete immunosuppression withdrawal for at least one year with no rise in liver enzymes beyond twice the upper limit of normal. Blood samples were collected pre-transplant, then pre-randomization ahead of withdrawal, and finally post-randomization once withdrawal had either been completed or failed. Of the 8 liver transplant recipients making up the studied cohort, 3 were classified as tolerant and 5 as non-tolerant. Points the paper makes about the study in general: Circulating donor-reactive CD4 TCRbeta sequences fell significantly post-transplant in most of the 8 subjects, irrespective of tolerance or HCV status. Low numbers of available donor cells limited the measurable donor-reactive repertoire in two subjects. Because of small, heterogeneous patient numbers and non-standardized post-transplant time points, the conclusions were only preliminary. Since no allograft tissue specimens were available, donor-reactive T cells may have migrated into the graft instead of being deleted. After accounting for repertoire turnover, donor-reactive detection was significantly reduced in 7 of 8 subjects for CD4 and 8 of 8 for CD8. Donor-reactive sequences declined more than third party-reactive ones, suggesting partial antigen-specific deletion unrelated to withdrawal success.

The time point label on this specimen signifies: pre-transplant. Thawed unstimulated PBMCs were stained for CD3, CD4 and CD8 and FACS-sorted into CD3+CD4+ and CD3+CD8+ populations. All 8 studied subjects were randomized to withdrawal of immunosuppression. The Qiagen DNeasy Blood and Tissue Kit was used to isolate genomic DNA. Using immunoSEQ, frozen genomic DNA was subjected to high-throughput TCRbeta CDR3 sequencing, a process that included PCR amplification, mapping, bias correction and internal controls. The original pipeline was this. Productive rearrangements were kept, and unique TCRbeta sequences were defined by CDR3 nucleotide sequence plus V and J gene. Donor-reactive sequences required at least 5-fold expansion in CFSE-low cells versus unstimulated pre-transplant cells and at least 0.01% frequency. Per-subject minimum frequency thresholds, based on the lowest-template unstimulated sample, ensured at least 90% detection power. Repertoire turnover was measured by Jensen-Shannon divergence between the top 1000 TCRbeta sequences post- and pre-transplant. Two-sided Fisher's exact tests were used to test for changes in how often donor-reactive sequences were detected. Held by TCRdb, this immuneACCESS table contains in-frame sequences only and omits some clones. Under half of the omission traces to an unresolved V gene where checked; the cause of the rest is unknown. V and J calls and clone size are as listed in that table; D and trimming were resolved from the DNA. Counted in this sample were 40,000 to 65,000 clones; approximately 84% of them appeared once. Approximately 8.5% of the sample goes to the ten largest clones.

About this clone: Which antigen it targets is not known. Within one base of it there is no much larger clone, and no base qualities were kept.

Trimming at the junction amounts to 5 bases on V and 2 bases on J, and the germline ends lie 19 bases apart. The CDR3 covers 17 residues, taking in both the cysteine and the phenylalanine. The CDR3 DNA has 51 bases and is translated from base 1. The germline V gene gives CDR1 as SGHAT and CDR2 as FQNNGV. The clonotype was recovered from a human donor who received a liver transplant. The sample consisted of CD4+ T cells from blood, taken before liver transplant. The chain is assembled from TRBV11-2 and TRBJ2-4, with TRBD2 perhaps the D gene, on 6 matching bases. The DNA reads TGTGCCAGCAGCCCAGGCCCCGGCGGGGTGTCCAAAAACATTCAGTACTTC. This codes for CASSPGPGGVSKNIQYF.